This entry lists 22 T cell receptor beta chains sequenced from one sample in a study of shared clonotypes between healthy human individuals. Repertoires were generated with immunoSEQ multiplex PCR, while TCRdb's copy carries only in-frame clones and drops some. Here the sample spans approximately 740,000 clones, approximately 79% being singletons. The sample comprised memory CD4+ T cells sorted from blood. Described subset: CD45RA-negative fraction. The receptors shown here come from a woman aged 25 to 39 in good health.

The chain has TRBV4-1 and TRBJ1-1, with 7 positions matching TRBD1. The V gene's germline CDR1 is MGHRA and CDR2 YSYEKL. The CDR3 is 16 residues long. V lost 1 base and J lost 0; bases outside the gene matches: 5. Here the CDR3 DNA reads TGCGCCAGCAGCCAAGGAGGGGGCCGAATGAACACTGAAGCTTTCTTT. Translated, it gives CASSQGGGRMNTEAFF.

The table lists this clone with a few counts. CDR3 loop: CASSLVGIGETQYF. CDR3 DNA sequence: TGTGCCAGCAGCTTAGTGGGCATCGGGGAGACCCAGTACTTC. The chain employs TRBV7-7 and TRBJ2-5; D gene unclear. Germline lookup yields CDR1 SSHAT and CDR2 FNYEAQ (reference sequence). V gave up 1 base and J gave up 5 bases, with 11 bases separating them. The CDR3 spans 14 residues.

This clone has just a few counts. The chain uses TRBV28 and TRBJ2-5; D uncertain. This CDR3 region has 13 residues. The V gene lost 4 bases and the J gene lost 5 bases, with 11 bases spanning the gap. The germline V gene has CDR1 MDHEN and CDR2 SYDVKM. DNA of the CDR3: TGTGCCAGCAGTTCGGTCCGTGGGGAGACCCAGTACTTC. It specifies CASSSVRGETQYF.

This sequence joins TRBV9 and TRBJ2-1, with 11 bases matching TRBD2. Germline lookup yields CDR1 SGDLS and CDR2 YYNGEE. V lost 4 bases and J lost 0; bases outside the gene matches: 6. This CDR3 region has 17 residues. The CDR3 DNA reads as TGTGCCAGCAGCCGAGGGACTAGCGGAAGCTCCTACAATGAGCAGTTCTTC. It is translated as CASSRGTSGSSYNEQFF.

V is TRBV9 and J is TRBJ2-1; D is unresolved. The CDR3 is made up of 15 amino acids. Per the germline V gene, CDR1 is SGDLS and CDR2 is YYNGEE. V lost 0 bases and J 0 bases, leaving 7 bases between the germline ends. Here the CDR3 DNA reads TGTGCCAGCAGCGTAGGACCAGGCTCCTACAATGAGCAGTTCTTC. It yields the protein CASSVGPGSYNEQFF.

This clone came up once. The chain joins TRBV5-1 to TRBJ2-2; D remains unclear. The V end was cut by 4 bases, the J end by 1 base, with 14 bases between. Germline CDR1 and CDR2: SGHRS and YFSETQ. This CDR3 is 16 amino acids long. The CDR3 DNA reads as TGCGCCAGCAGCCTCGTCCACCTTTTGAACACCGGGGAGCTGTTTTTT. Translating it yields CASSLVHLLNTGELFF.

This clone was seen ten or more times. The chain uses TRBV30 and TRBJ2-5; 9 bases are shared with TRBD2. Germline V gene lookup returns CDR1 GTSNPN and CDR2 SVGIG (reference sequence). CDR3 size: 15 residues. The V and J ends lost 0 bases and 6 bases, in that order; junction bases with no gene match: 8. The CDR3 coding sequence is TGTGCCTGGAGTGTCTTTAGCGGGAGTGGCAAGACCCAGTACTTC. Amino acid sequence: CAWSVFSGSGKTQYF.

The chain recombines TRBV19 with TRBJ2-1; TRBD2 matches 14 bases. The CDR3 is made up of 19 amino acids. The V segment lost 5 bases and the J segment 2 bases; nucleotides outside the gene matches: 11. Germline CDR1 and CDR2: LNHDA and SQIVND (reference sequence). The CDR3 loop is CASSGGLAGGTRAYNEQFF. The CDR3 DNA reads as TGTGCCAGTAGTGGCGGACTAGCGGGAGGTACAAGAGCCTACAATGAGCAGTTCTTC.

The chain carries TRBV11-2 and TRBJ2-7; 10 bases agree with TRBD1. The CDR3 has 17 residues. V gave up 5 bases and J gave up 4 bases; unmatched junction bases: 14. Germline CDR1 and CDR2: SGHAT and FQNNGV. The CDR3 bases are TGTGCCAGCAGCCCGCGTCCTGGGACAGGGGTAGGGTACGAGCAGTACTTC. Its translation: CASSPRPGTGVGYEQYF. Full variable domain (outside the CDR3, taken from reference TRBV11-2 and TRBJ2-7): EAGVAQSPRYKIIEKRQSVAFWCNPISGHATLYWYQQILGQGPKLLIQFQNNGVVDDSQLPKDRFSAERLKGVDSTLKIQPAKLEDSAVYLCASSPRPGTGVGYEQYFGPGTRLTVT.

There are many counts of this clone. This chain uses TRBV15 with TRBJ2-5, with a tentative D call TRBD1 (6 bases). Deletions cut 0 bases from V and 10 bases from J, with 15 bases between. This CDR3 region has 14 residues. The V gene's germline CDR1 is LNHNV and CDR2 YYDKDF (reference sequence). The CDR3 spells CATSRDLDRNIQYF. DNA for the CDR3: TGTGCCACCAGCAGAGATTTGGACAGAAATATCCAGTACTTC.

This chain connects TRBV5-1 to TRBJ2-1; 7 bases are a match to TRBD2. Trimming took 4 bases from V and 9 from J; bases not matched to a gene: 7. The CDR3 is 13 residues long. The germline V gene encodes CDR1 SGHRS and CDR2 YFSETQ. CDR3 in amino acids: CASSRGLVPEQFF. The CDR3 DNA is TGCGCCAGCAGCCGCGGACTAGTTCCTGAGCAGTTCTTC.

This sequence joins TRBV25-1 and TRBJ2-1, with D perhaps matching TRBD1 (6 bases). Trimming shortened V by 2 bases and J by 2 bases, and 7 bases separated the two germline ends. The CDR3 sequence is 14 residues long. CDR1 and CDR2 from the germline V gene are MGHDK and SYGVNS. CDR3 DNA: TGTGCCAGCAGTGAAAAGGGGGCCTACAATGAGCAGTTCTTC. Its protein product is CASSEKGAYNEQFF.

The V gene is TRBV28, the J gene TRBJ1-1, with D unresolved. CDR3 size: 15 residues. V was shortened by 6 bases and J by 0 bases, with 14 bases between the two germline ends. In germline, CDR1 is MDHEN, CDR2 SYDVKM. CDR3 bases: TGTGCCAGCAGAACCTGGGTGACAATGAACACTGAAGCTTTCTTT. Amino acids: CASRTWVTMNTEAFF. Variable domain in full (rest from reference TRBV28 and TRBJ1-1): DVKVTQSSRYLVKRTGEKVFLECVQDMDHENMFWYRQDPGLGLRLIYFSYDVKMKEKGDIPEGYSVSREKKERFSLILESASTNQTSMYLCASRTWVTMNTEAFFGQGTRLTVV.

The gene calls are TRBV5-1 and TRBJ1-1; TRBD1 matches at 9 bases. After removal of 4 bases from V and 3 bases from J, the junction contained 7 bases not matched to a gene. Germline values: CDR1 SGHRS, CDR2 YFSETQ. This CDR3 contains 15 residues. The CDR3 nucleotides are TGCGCCAGCAGCCCCCGGACAGGGGATGACACTGAAGCTTTCTTT. Its translation is CASSPRTGDDTEAFF.

This rearrangement joins TRBV19 to TRBJ1-4, with TRBD1 as a possible D gene (6 bases). The CDR3 has 14 amino acids. CDR1 LNHDA and CDR2 SQIVND come from the germline V gene (reference sequence). V was pared by 6 bases and J by 0 bases, with 8 bases between. The CDR3 nucleotides read TGTGCCAGTAGCCACAGGGCAACTAATGAAAAACTGTTTTTT. It is translated as CASSHRATNEKLFF.

The chain has TRBV28 and TRBJ2-7, with TRBD1 matching 9 bases. V trimming: 4 bases; J trimming: 2 bases; junction bases outside the gene matches: 12. In germline, CDR1 is MDHEN, CDR2 SYDVKM. This CDR3 region has 17 residues. The DNA of the CDR3 is TGTGCCAGCAGTTCATCGGACGGGACAGGGTTTACCTACGAGCAGTACTTC. It is translated as CASSSSDGTGFTYEQYF.

The V gene is TRBV10-2, the J gene TRBJ2-7; D is possibly TRBD1 (6 bases). Per germline, CDR1 WSHSY and CDR2 SAAADI. The CDR3 runs 13 residues. The V end was cut by 5 bases, the J end by 6 bases, with 14 bases between. CDR3 region: CASSPRIGGEQYF. CDR3 sequence (DNA): TGCGCCAGCAGTCCCCGCATAGGGGGCGAGCAGTACTTC.

CDR3 in amino acids: CSVETGHYEQYF. Here the CDR3 DNA reads TGCAGCGTTGAAACGGGACACTACGAGCAGTACTTC. The chain employs TRBV29-1 and TRBJ2-5; maybe TRBD1 (6 bases). Near its end, the DNA agrees better with TRBJ2-7, so the J call may be wrong. The germline CDR1 and CDR2 sequences are SQVTM and ANQGSEA. The CDR3 totals 12 residues.

This clone was picked up one time. The chain uses TRBV27 and TRBJ1-5; weak D call: TRBD1 (5 bases). CDR1 and CDR2 (germline): MNHEY, SMNVEV (reference sequence). There are 15 residues in the CDR3. V dropped 2 bases and J dropped 1 base, with 9 bases sitting between them. The CDR3 reads CASSLEGWSNQPQHF. The CDR3 bases are TGTGCCAGCAGTTTAGAGGGGTGGAGCAATCAGCCCCAGCATTTT.

The chain employs TRBV7-2 and TRBJ2-1; perhaps D is TRBD1 or TRBD2 (5 bases each). The CDR3 length is 14 residues. Germline assignment: CDR1 SGHTA and CDR2 FQGNSA. Between the trimmed V and J ends, which lost 3 bases and 1 base, there was a span of 7 bases. The DNA for the CDR3 is TGTGCCAGCAGCTTGGGGGAGTCCTACAATGAGCAGTTCTTC. Encoded protein: CASSLGESYNEQFF.

The sample holds a few counts of this clone. V gene TRBV9 combines with J gene TRBJ1-2, with 7 bases identical to TRBD1. The germline V gene encodes CDR1 SGDLS and CDR2 YYNGEE. J lost 4 bases, V lost 4 bases, and 10 bases had no gene match. The CDR3 has 15 amino acids. The CDR3 region is CASSPLGTALYGYTF. CDR3 nucleotides: TGTGCCAGCAGCCCCTTGGGGACAGCCCTCTATGGCTACACCTTC.

J is TRBJ1-2 and V is TRBV5-1, with D possibly matching TRBD1 (5 bases). CDR1 is SGHRS, CDR2 YFSETQ, per germline. V was pared by 3 bases and J by 2 bases, with 17 bases between. This CDR3 comprises 16 residues. The CDR3 nucleotides are TGCGCCAGCAGCTCCAGTTACTGGGACTTGAACTATGGCTACACCTTC. It translates to CASSSSYWDLNYGYTF.